The next 9 T cell receptor beta chains were all read from a single sample in a study of blood T cell repertoires in COVID-19. Here immunoSEQ multiplex PCR was the method, and the copy in TCRdb shows in-frame clones only, minus some. Altogether 240,000 or so clones are present, about 80% being singletons, with the ten largest covering over 7.5%. Sequences were obtained from peripheral blood. Source of these receptors: a woman aged 80 or over with acute or convalescent COVID-19.

The V and J genes are TRBV3-1 (or the pseudogene TRBV3-2) and TRBJ1-1, with a possible D match to TRBD1 (6 bases). CDR3 length equals 16 residues. Trimming took 0 bases from V and 1 from J, leaving 12 bases between them. The germline CDR1 and CDR2 sequences are LGHDT and YNNKEL (reference sequence). DNA of the CDR3: TGTGCCAGCAGCCAAGATCCCTGGGACAAGAACACTGAAGCTTTCTTT. Its translation: CASSQDPWDKNTEAFF.

This chain connects TRBV6-5 to TRBJ1-5, with TRBD1 identical over 7 bases. The V gene end was trimmed by 8 bases and the J gene end by 4 bases; junction bases not matched to a gene: 8. Germline loops: CDR1 MNHEY, CDR2 SVGAGI. The CDR3 contains 14 residues. The CDR3 DNA follows: TGTGCCAGCGTAGGGACAGCTAGAAATCAGCCCCAGCATTTT. Its translation is CASVGTARNQPQHF.

This clone has just a few counts. The chain is built from TRBV28 and TRBJ1-1, with D possibly matching TRBD1 (6 bases). CDR1 is MDHEN and CDR2 is SYDVKM in the germline V gene. This CDR3 contains 14 residues. V lost 4 bases, J lost 5 bases, and 14 bases lay in between. This CDR3 reads CASSSLTGYTEAFF. The CDR3 coding sequence is TGTGCCAGCAGTTCACTCACAGGGTATACTGAAGCTTTCTTT.

This chain links TRBV6-2 or TRBV6-3 with TRBJ1-2, with D uncertain. Germline CDR1 is MNHEY and CDR2 is SVGEGT. This CDR3 is built from 13 residues. V lost 2 bases to trimming and J lost 3 bases, with 7 bases between them. CDR3 residues: CASSYREDYGYTF. In DNA, the CDR3 is TGTGCCAGCAGTTACAGGGAGGACTATGGCTACACCTTC.

V and J are TRBV5-5 and TRBJ2-2; D possibly corresponds to TRBD2 (6 bases). The CDR3 runs to 16 residues. Trimming pared 4 bases from V and 3 bases from J, leaving 16 bases between. Germline V gene lookup returns CDR1 SGHKS and CDR2 YYEKEE (reference sequence). The CDR3, as DNA: TGTGCCAGCAGCCTACAAAATTGGGGGGACACCGGGGAGCTGTTTTTT. Translating gives CASSLQNWGDTGELFF.

The rearrangement links TRBV11-2 to TRBJ2-5; 13 bases line up with TRBD2. Germline V gives CDR1 SGHAT, CDR2 FQNNGV. V trimming: 5 bases; J trimming: 5 bases; junction bases outside the gene matches: 14. CDR3 length: 18 amino acids. CDR3 coding DNA: TGTGCCAGCAGCGCCCGGCCCTTGACTAGCGGGGGGAGGGAGACCCAGTACTTC. It translates to CASSARPLTSGGRETQYF.

The chain carries TRBV28 and TRBJ1-2; D is possibly TRBD1 (5 bases). This CDR3 has 13 amino acids. The V gene lost 3 bases and the J gene lost 3 bases, with 8 bases spanning the gap. Germline V gives CDR1 MDHEN, CDR2 SYDVKM. CDR3 DNA sequence: TGTGCCAGCAGTTTGCGGGGCTACTATGGCTACACCTTC. Its protein product is CASSLRGYYGYTF.

The table lists this clone with a count of one. At one end the junction does not follow the germline gene, possibly because of a read error. V and J are TRBV6-4 and TRBJ1-6; TRBD1 agrees at 7 bases. CDR3 length equals 16 residues. Germline CDR1 MRHNA, CDR2 SNTAGT. This chain's CDR3 is CASRDSHGPGGSPLHF. As DNA, the CDR3 is TGTGCCAGCAGGGACTCACATGGCCCAGGGGGTTCACCCCTCCACTTT.

This chain links TRBV7-2 with TRBJ1-5, with 10 positions matching TRBD1. CDR3 length: 16 amino acids. Germline CDR1 SGHTA, CDR2 FQGNSA. With 5 bases clipped from V and 2 bases from J, the junction kept 6 bases outside the gene matches. The CDR3 DNA is TGTGCCAGCAGCACCGGGACAGGGGTCGGCAATCAGCCCCAGCATTTT. This gives the protein CASSTGTGVGNQPQHF. The entire variable domain, with the rest obtained from reference TRBV7-2 and TRBJ1-5, is as follows: GAGVSQSPSNKVTEKGKDVELRCDPISGHTALYWYRQSLGQGLEFLIYFQGNSAPDKSGLPSDRFSAERTGGSVSTLTIQRTQQEDSAVYLCASSTGTGVGNQPQHFGDGTRLSIL.